This is a list of T cell receptor beta chains from one sample in a study of cytomegalovirus exposure and HLA in healthy donors. Assay used: immunoSEQ multiplex PCR; TCRdb lists only in-frame clones, some missing. The sample yields around 91,000 clones, about 77% seen once. What was sequenced was PBMCs. These receptors came from a male donor in good health and CMV-seropositive. Each CDR3 is given with its conserved first and last residue. D genes are given only for firm matches. Clone size is not always given. Where it is, it says once, few, many or a class for expanded clones.

V gene	J gene	clone size	CDR3 length	D gene	CDR3 DNA	CDR3 protein
TRBV10-3	TRBJ2-3	.	15	TRBD2	TGTGCCATCAGAGGGGGACTAGCGGGAGAAGATACGCAGTATTTT	CAIRGGLAGEDTQYF
TRBV7-9	TRBJ2-7	few	13	.	TGTGCCAGCTGGGGGGATCCCCTAGGGGAGCAGTACTTC	CASWGDPLGEQYF
TRBV30	TRBJ2-1	.	17	TRBD2	TGTGCCTGGAGTCCAAACCCCTTAGCGGGGGGAAACAATGAGCAGTTCTTC	CAWSPNPLAGGNNEQFF
TRBV6-6	TRBJ2-7	few	15	.	TGTGCCAGCAGTTACTCGGACAGCCAAGCCTACGAGCAGTACTTC	CASSYSDSQAYEQYF
TRBV6-1	TRBJ1-2	.	13	.	TGTGCCAGCAGCCGACAGGTTAACTATGGCTACACCTTC	CASSRQVNYGYTF
TRBV6-5	TRBJ2-7	.	14	.	TGTGCCAGCAGAACCCTAGGAGGAGTTGCCGAGCAGTACTTC	CASRTLGGVAEQYF
TRBV5-4	TRBJ1-2	.	14	.	TGTGCCAGCAGTCCCGTTGGGCTTGGCTATGGCTACACCTTC	CASSPVGLGYGYTF
TRBV6-1	TRBJ2-1	.	14	TRBD2	TGTGCCAGCACAACTAGCGGGAGTAACTATGAGCAGTTCTTC	CASTTSGSNYEQFF
TRBV28	TRBJ2-1	.	12	.	TGTGCCAGCAGTTTACCGGGTTATGAGCAGTTCTTC	CASSLPGYEQFF
TRBV4-1	TRBJ2-7	.	15	TRBD2	TGCGCCAGCAGCCTCAGCGGGAGCAGAGGGTACGAGCAGTACTTC	CASSLSGSRGYEQYF
TRBV13	TRBJ2-2	once	17	TRBD2	TGTGCCAGCAGCGCCCCGACTAGCGGGAGATGGAACGGGGAGCTGTTTTTT	CASSAPTSGRWNGELFF
TRBV5-4	TRBJ2-7	.	13	.	TGTGCCAGCAGCCAAGCCCCCTCCTACGAGCAGTACTTC	CASSQAPSYEQYF
TRBV27	TRBJ2-7	.	15	TRBD2	TGTGCCAGCAGTTTAGCGGGAGCGGGGAAATACGAGCAGTACTTC	CASSLAGAGKYEQYF
TRBV25-1	TRBJ2-7	once	14	.	TGTGCCAGCAGTGAGAACAGGGTCCTTGAGGAGCAGTACTTC	CASSENRVLEEQYF